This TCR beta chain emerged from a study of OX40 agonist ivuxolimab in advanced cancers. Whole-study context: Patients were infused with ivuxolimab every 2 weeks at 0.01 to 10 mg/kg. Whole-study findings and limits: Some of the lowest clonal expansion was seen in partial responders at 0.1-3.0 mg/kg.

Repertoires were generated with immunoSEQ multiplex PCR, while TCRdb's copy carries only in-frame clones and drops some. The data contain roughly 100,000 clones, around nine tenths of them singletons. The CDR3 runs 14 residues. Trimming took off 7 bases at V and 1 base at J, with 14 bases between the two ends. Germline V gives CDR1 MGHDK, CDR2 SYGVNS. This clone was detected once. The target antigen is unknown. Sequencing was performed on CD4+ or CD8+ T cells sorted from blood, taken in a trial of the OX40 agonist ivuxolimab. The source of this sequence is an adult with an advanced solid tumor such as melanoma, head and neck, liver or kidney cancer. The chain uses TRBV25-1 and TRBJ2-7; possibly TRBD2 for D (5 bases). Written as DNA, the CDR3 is TGTGCCAGCACCCGAGGAGGTGGATCCTACGAGCAGTACTTC. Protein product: CASTRGGGSYEQYF.